This T cell receptor (beta chain) derives from a study of control samples from healthy donors and cancer patients. The CDR3 runs 15 residues. Germline values: CDR1 KGHSH, CDR2 LQKENI. With 4 bases clipped from V and 7 bases from J, the junction kept 7 bases outside the gene matches. Profiling relied on immunoSEQ multiplex PCR, and the TCRdb table lists in-frame clones only, not all of them. Among some 200,000 clones, 90% to 95% were seen once, and the ten largest hold around 1.5%. The receptor was derived from a woman aged 25 to 39 in good health. The sample consisted of blood. The rearrangement links TRBV18 to TRBJ1-6; 7 nucleotides align to TRBD1. CDR3 sequence (DNA): TGTGCCAGCTCACGGGACAGCCGTTGGAATTCACCCCTCCACTTT. Translating gives CASSRDSRWNSPLHF.